The 31 T cell receptor beta chains listed next were all sequenced from one sample in a study of blood T cell repertoires in COVID-19. Only in-frame clones appear in the TCRdb table, and some are missing; sequencing was by immunoSEQ multiplex PCR. The sample consists of 220,000 or so clones, 60% to 85% of them appearing once. Sequencing used peripheral blood. The receptor source for this set is a woman in her seventies with acute or convalescent COVID-19.

The rearrangement links TRBV27 to TRBJ2-6, with a weak D call TRBD1 (6 bases). Germline lookup yields CDR1 MNHEY and CDR2 SMNVEV (reference sequence). V lost 6 bases and J lost 2, with 14 bases in between. The length of the CDR3 is 16 residues. The DNA of the CDR3 is TGTGCCAGCAGGGACAGCGATACGGCTGGGGCCAACGTCCTGACTTTC. It translates to CASRDSDTAGANVLTF.

The chain uses TRBV2 and TRBJ1-5, with unresolved D. The CDR3 runs to 13 residues. Trimming cost V 2 bases and J 4 bases, with 6 bases left between them. In germline, CDR1 is SNHLY, CDR2 FYNNEI. The CDR3: CASSEQVNQPQHF. In DNA, the CDR3 is TGTGCCAGCAGTGAACAGGTTAATCAGCCCCAGCATTTT.

V is TRBV7-9 and J is TRBJ2-2, with D possibly being TRBD2 (6 bases). Germline V gene sequence: CDR1 SEHNR, CDR2 FQNEAQ (reference sequence). The CDR3 runs to 14 residues. V lost 6 bases to trimming and J lost 2 bases, with 10 bases between them. The CDR3 DNA reads TGTGCCAGCAGTAGGGAGGTTAACACCGGGGAGCTGTTTTTT. Protein product: CASSREVNTGELFF. The full variable domain, rest sourced from reference TRBV7-9 and TRBJ2-2, is DTGVSQNPRHKITKRGQNVTFRCDPISEHNRLYWYRQTLGQGPEFLTYFQNEAQLEKSRLLSDRFSAERPKGSFSTLEIQRTEQGDSAMYLCASSREVNTGELFFGEGSRLTVL.

The V and J genes are TRBV27 and TRBJ1-2; D ambiguous. Trimming cost V 4 bases and J 7 bases, with 25 bases left between them. Germline V CDR1 and CDR2: MNHEY, SMNVEV (reference sequence). The CDR3 covers 17 residues. The CDR3 spells CASSSIPPRVGSGGYTF. CDR3 bases: TGTGCCAGCAGTTCTATTCCCCCGCGAGTTGGGTCGGGTGGCTACACCTTC.

The V gene is TRBV3-1 (or the pseudogene TRBV3-2), the J gene TRBJ2-1; 7 bases agree with TRBD1. Germline assignment: CDR1 LGHDT and CDR2 YNNKEL (reference sequence). After removal of 5 bases from V and 2 bases from J, the junction contained 3 bases not matched to a gene. CDR3 length: 14 residues. CDR3 coding DNA: TGTGCCAGCAGCTACAGGGGTCCCTACAATGAGCAGTTCTTC. Its translation is CASSYRGPYNEQFF.

This chain joins TRBV28 and TRBJ1-2, with D possibly TRBD1 on 6 matching bases. CDR3 length equals 13 residues. Trimming stripped 7 bases from V and 4 bases from J, with 13 bases between. Per the germline V gene, CDR1 is MDHEN and CDR2 is SYDVKM. This CDR3 reads CASIGGTSYGYTF. CDR3 nucleotide sequence: TGTGCCAGCATCGGGGGGACATCCTATGGCTACACCTTC.

J is TRBJ1-5 and V is TRBV18, with a weak D call TRBD1 (6 bases). V lost 2 bases to trimming and J lost 0 bases, with 11 bases between them. The germline V gene encodes CDR1 KGHSH and CDR2 LQKENI. This CDR3 has 16 amino acids. The CDR3 nucleotides read TGTGCCAGCTCACCAGCGGGGGCTAATAGCAATCAGCCCCAGCATTTT. Protein product: CASSPAGANSNQPQHF.

This clone showed up just a few times. The chain uses TRBV5-3 and TRBJ2-2; 9 bases fit TRBD2. TRBV5-3 is annotated as an ORF whose role is uncertain. This CDR3 is 16 amino acids long. V lost 2 bases and J lost 3; bases outside the gene matches: 5. The chain's CDR3 is CARSFPRLADTGELFF. The CDR3 DNA reads TGTGCCAGAAGCTTTCCCCGACTAGCGGACACCGGGGAGCTGTTTTTT.

The chain is built from TRBV15 and TRBJ2-3, with a weak D call TRBD2 (6 bases). Germline V lookup: CDR1 LNHNV, CDR2 YYDKDF (reference sequence). CDR3 length: 16 amino acids. V was pared by 2 bases and J by 3 bases, with 15 bases between. This chain's CDR3 is CATSRNPTRATDTQYF. The DNA for the CDR3 is TGTGCCACCAGCAGAAACCCGACTAGAGCAACAGATACGCAGTATTTT.

This chain joins TRBV28 and TRBJ1-6, with TRBD1 matching over 8 bases. CDR1 is MDHEN and CDR2 is SYDVKM in the germline V gene. V dropped 6 bases and J dropped 8; count of bases not matched to a gene: 9. This CDR3 contains 15 residues. CDR3 nucleotides: TGTGCCAGCAGATCCCGGGACAGGTCCCATTCACCCCTCCACTTT. Residues: CASRSRDRSHSPLHF. Full variable domain (remainder filled in from reference TRBV28 and TRBJ1-6): DVKVTQSSRYLVKRTGEKVFLECVQDMDHENMFWYRQDPGLGLRLIYFSYDVKMKEKGDIPEGYSVSREKKERFSLILESASTNQTSMYLCASRSRDRSHSPLHFGNGTRLTVT.

The chain joins TRBV6-6 to TRBJ2-2; 9 bases match TRBD2. The CDR3 is made up of 17 amino acids. Per germline, CDR1 MNHNY and CDR2 SVGAGI (reference sequence). After removal of 5 bases from V and 2 bases from J, the junction contained 9 bases not matched to a gene. The CDR3 DNA reads as TGTGCCAGCAGTCGGACAGTAGCGGGAGTCAACACCGGGGAGCTGTTTTTT. Its protein product is CASSRTVAGVNTGELFF.

The genes are TRBV30 and TRBJ1-5, with TRBD1 matching 8 bases. The CDR3 consists of 16 residues. V was pared by 3 bases and J by 2 bases, with 9 bases of the junction left unmatched. Germline V gene data show CDR1 as GTSNPN and CDR2 as SVGIG (reference sequence). The CDR3 sequence is CAWRGIGQGGNQPQHF. The CDR3 coding sequence is TGTGCCTGGAGGGGAATTGGACAGGGAGGCAATCAGCCCCAGCATTTT.

The gene calls are TRBV20-1 and TRBJ1-5, with D perhaps TRBD1 (5 bases). The CDR3 consists of 14 residues. CDR1 DFQATT and CDR2 SNEGSKA come from the germline V gene (reference sequence). The V and J ends lost 3 bases and 4 bases respectively, with 13 bases between them. The CDR3 DNA sequence: TGCAGTGCTAGTGAGACAGCCGTTAATCAGCCCCAGCATTTT. It yields the protein CSASETAVNQPQHF.

This rearrangement joins TRBV15 to TRBJ2-1, with TRBD2 matching 11 bases. This CDR3 spans 16 amino acids. With 3 bases clipped from V and 8 bases from J, the junction kept 9 bases outside the gene matches. CDR1 and CDR2 from the germline V gene are LNHNV and YYDKDF (reference sequence). The CDR3 region has the DNA TGTGCCACCAGCAGTGAACTAGCGGGAGTTACATATGAGCAGTTCTTC. This gives the protein CATSSELAGVTYEQFF.

This sequence joins TRBV19 and TRBJ2-6; D is undetermined. The V gene's germline CDR1 is LNHDA and CDR2 SQIVND (reference sequence). The CDR3 extends over 15 amino acids. The V end lost 6 bases, the J end lost 1 base, and 10 bases lay between the germline ends. CDR3 amino acids: CASRLTPSGANVLTF. The CDR3 bases are TGTGCCAGTAGATTGACACCGTCTGGGGCCAACGTCCTGACTTTC.

The chain uses TRBV15 and TRBJ1-3; D uncertain. With 2 bases removed from V and 0 bases from J, the gap between germline ends came to 11 bases. This CDR3 is built from 16 residues. Germline CDR1 reads LNHNV; CDR2 reads YYDKDF (reference sequence). The CDR3 spells CATSRSLSSSGNTIYF. CDR3 bases: TGTGCCACCAGCAGATCCCTTAGTAGCTCTGGAAACACCATATATTTT.

The rearrangement uses TRBV5-4 and TRBJ2-1, with 14 bases matching TRBD2. With V trimmed by 4 bases and J by 7 bases, 7 bases remained unmatched. This CDR3 has 16 residues. The germline CDR1 and CDR2 sequences are SGHNT and YYREEE (reference sequence). The CDR3 is CASSIRLAGGGNEQFF. CDR3 in DNA: TGTGCCAGCAGCATTCGACTAGCGGGAGGGGGGAATGAGCAGTTCTTC.

The J gene is TRBJ2-1, the V gene TRBV3-1 (or the pseudogene TRBV3-2), with D hard to call. Germline CDR1 reads LGHDT; CDR2 reads YNNKEL (reference sequence). This CDR3 is built from 14 residues. With 4 bases removed from V and 8 bases from J, the gap between germline ends came to 15 bases. This CDR3 is CASSLSVAPDEQFF. In DNA form, the CDR3 reads TGTGCCAGCAGCCTTTCGGTAGCCCCAGATGAGCAGTTCTTC.

CDR3 coding DNA: TGTGCCTGGAGTGTACGCGGGAGTAAGTACGAGCAGTACTTC. Protein: CAWSVRGSKYEQYF. The chain combines TRBV30 with TRBJ2-7; 7 bases fit TRBD2. The CDR3 sequence is 14 residues long. Germline-derived CDR1 and CDR2 are GTSNPN and SVGIG (reference sequence). V shed 0 bases and J 4 bases; nucleotides not matched to a gene: 6.

The chain recombines TRBV6-1 with TRBJ1-2, with D perhaps TRBD1 (5 bases). V was cut by 3 bases and J by 8 bases, with 19 bases left in between. Germline CDR1 reads MNHNS; CDR2 reads SASEGT. The CDR3 totals 15 residues. CDR3 amino acids: CASSEAQIVWGGYTF. DNA for the CDR3: TGTGCCAGCAGTGAGGCACAGATCGTCTGGGGCGGCTACACCTTC.

J is TRBJ2-6 and V is TRBV4-1; 10 nucleotides agree with TRBD1. CDR3 size: 18 residues. Losses at the gene ends were 0 bases for V and 2 bases for J; bases not matched to a gene: 4. Germline-derived CDR1 and CDR2 are MGHRA and YSYEKL. In DNA, the CDR3 is TGCGCCAGCAGCCAAGATTCGACAGGGGGCGCTGGGGCCAACGTCCTGACTTTC. It translates to CASSQDSTGGAGANVLTF.

V usage is TRBV20-1 and J usage is TRBJ1-4; no clear D gene. Germline CDR1 and CDR2: DFQATT and SNEGSKA (reference sequence). The V end lost 5 bases, the J end lost 4 bases, and 5 bases lay between the germline ends. The CDR3 runs to 11 residues. The CDR3 nucleotides read TGCAGTGCTGACTATAATGAAAAACTGTTTTTT. Translating it yields CSADYNEKLFF.

J is TRBJ2-1 and V is TRBV11-2, with D hard to call. V was trimmed by 3 bases and J by 8 bases, leaving 14 bases between them. Germline V gene data show CDR1 as SGHAT and CDR2 as FQNNGV. This CDR3 has 14 residues. Written as DNA, the CDR3 is TGTGCCAGCAGCTTGAATGTCGCTAATTATGAGCAGTTCTTC. Protein: CASSLNVANYEQFF.

This chain links TRBV7-9 with TRBJ1-6; TRBD1 matches 7 bases. CDR1 and CDR2 (germline): SEHNR, FQNEAQ (reference sequence). CDR3 length: 14 residues. With 5 bases clipped from V and 5 bases from J, the junction kept 3 bases outside the gene matches. The CDR3 bases are TGTGCCAGCAGCGCCACAGGGGATAATTCACCCCTCCACTTT. Amino acid sequence: CASSATGDNSPLHF.

The rearrangement uses TRBV10-3 and TRBJ1-1, with 9 positions matching TRBD1. Trimming took 1 base from V and 0 from J; bases not matched to a gene: 6. CDR3 size: 17 residues. Germline CDR1 ENHRY, CDR2 SYGVKD. The CDR3 here is CAISEFPQGAVNTEAFF. For the CDR3, the DNA is TGTGCCATCAGTGAGTTCCCACAGGGGGCGGTGAACACTGAAGCTTTCTTT.

This clone was observed a handful of times. At the DNA level, this CDR3 is encoded by other sequences in the same sample as well. In DNA, the CDR3 is TGTGCCAGCAGCTTTACAGGGGGCACTGAAGCTTTCTTT. It codes for CASSFTGGTEAFF. The chain has TRBV5-4 and TRBJ1-1; 8 bases match TRBD1. Germline V gives CDR1 SGHNT, CDR2 YYREEE (reference sequence). This CDR3 is 13 amino acids long. The trim removed 2 bases at V and 4 bases at J, leaving 1 base unmatched.

The chain carries TRBV4-1 and TRBJ2-3; a weak D match, TRBD2 (6 bases). The ends were cut back, 4 bases at V and 0 bases at J, with 11 bases in the middle. Germline V gives CDR1 MGHRA, CDR2 YSYEKL. This CDR3 has 15 amino acids. CDR3 residues: CASSRAGPSTDTQYF. The CDR3 region has the DNA TGCGCCAGCAGCCGAGCGGGCCCTAGCACAGATACGCAGTATTTT.

The V call is TRBV12-3 or TRBV12-4, the J call TRBJ2-4; tentatively, D is TRBD2 (5 bases). This CDR3 is built from 13 residues. V lost 3 bases, J lost 5 bases, and 8 bases lay in between. The CDR3 spells CASSFGRENIQYF. The CDR3 DNA follows: TGTGCCAGCAGTTTTGGGCGGGAAAACATTCAGTACTTC.

This sequence joins TRBV2 and TRBJ2-6, with a possible D match to TRBD1 (5 bases). The CDR3 spans 15 residues. CDR1 and CDR2 from the germline V gene are SNHLY and FYNNEI. Trimming removed 6 bases from V and 6 bases from J, with 15 bases in between. The DNA of the CDR3 is TGTGCCAGCAGGACCGACAGTTCCTCGGCCAACGTCCTGACTTTC. Its protein is CASRTDSSSANVLTF.

Regarding this clone: One end of the junction is discordant with germline, which a read error may explain. The rearrangement uses TRBV6-5 and TRBJ1-4; TRBD1 agrees at 7 bases. This CDR3 comprises 15 residues. Germline assignment: CDR1 MNHEY and CDR2 SVGAGI. The CDR3, as DNA: TGTGCCAGCAGTGACTCGGACAGGCTTAATGAAAAACTGTTTTTT. Its protein is CASSDSDRLNEKLFF.

This chain joins TRBV2 and TRBJ1-1; 9 positions agree with TRBD1. This CDR3 has 16 amino acids. The germline gives CDR1 SNHLY, CDR2 FYNNEI. V trimming: 5 bases; J trimming: 1 base; junction bases outside the gene matches: 8. CDR3 DNA sequence: TGTGCCAGCAGTCGATCCCGACAGGGGGGGAACACTGAAGCTTTCTTT. It encodes CASSRSRQGGNTEAFF.